A few counts support the clone carrying this TCR beta chain. Antigen: not known. The sample is drawn from a study of blood T cells in healthy people across ages. Primers used in a second PCR of about 7 to 11 cycles were a sample-barcoded 5' primer and a J-beta primer mix. Template switching added a 12-random-nucleotide identifier to every cDNA molecule. A single record per CDR3 protein comes from TCRdb applying MiXCR to the 5' RACE reads. This sample has around 1,500,000 distinct CDR3 sequences; roughly 40% occur once, and the top ten carry roughly 8.2%. Study results and limitations: Versus aged donors, long-lived donors had higher diversity and more naive CD4+ cells.

Germline lookup yields CDR1 LGHDT and CDR2 YNNKEL (reference sequence). V gave up 0 bases and J gave up 4 bases, with 13 bases separating them. CDR3 length: 16 amino acids. The sample consisted of blood. V is TRBV3-1 and J is TRBJ2-1; a possible D gene is TRBD2 (7 bases). This sequence originates from a woman aged 18-30 years in good health. CDR3 coding DNA: TGTGCCAGCAGCCAAGATCCCAGCGGGACATACAATGAGCAGTTCTTC. It specifies CASSQDPSGTYNEQFF.